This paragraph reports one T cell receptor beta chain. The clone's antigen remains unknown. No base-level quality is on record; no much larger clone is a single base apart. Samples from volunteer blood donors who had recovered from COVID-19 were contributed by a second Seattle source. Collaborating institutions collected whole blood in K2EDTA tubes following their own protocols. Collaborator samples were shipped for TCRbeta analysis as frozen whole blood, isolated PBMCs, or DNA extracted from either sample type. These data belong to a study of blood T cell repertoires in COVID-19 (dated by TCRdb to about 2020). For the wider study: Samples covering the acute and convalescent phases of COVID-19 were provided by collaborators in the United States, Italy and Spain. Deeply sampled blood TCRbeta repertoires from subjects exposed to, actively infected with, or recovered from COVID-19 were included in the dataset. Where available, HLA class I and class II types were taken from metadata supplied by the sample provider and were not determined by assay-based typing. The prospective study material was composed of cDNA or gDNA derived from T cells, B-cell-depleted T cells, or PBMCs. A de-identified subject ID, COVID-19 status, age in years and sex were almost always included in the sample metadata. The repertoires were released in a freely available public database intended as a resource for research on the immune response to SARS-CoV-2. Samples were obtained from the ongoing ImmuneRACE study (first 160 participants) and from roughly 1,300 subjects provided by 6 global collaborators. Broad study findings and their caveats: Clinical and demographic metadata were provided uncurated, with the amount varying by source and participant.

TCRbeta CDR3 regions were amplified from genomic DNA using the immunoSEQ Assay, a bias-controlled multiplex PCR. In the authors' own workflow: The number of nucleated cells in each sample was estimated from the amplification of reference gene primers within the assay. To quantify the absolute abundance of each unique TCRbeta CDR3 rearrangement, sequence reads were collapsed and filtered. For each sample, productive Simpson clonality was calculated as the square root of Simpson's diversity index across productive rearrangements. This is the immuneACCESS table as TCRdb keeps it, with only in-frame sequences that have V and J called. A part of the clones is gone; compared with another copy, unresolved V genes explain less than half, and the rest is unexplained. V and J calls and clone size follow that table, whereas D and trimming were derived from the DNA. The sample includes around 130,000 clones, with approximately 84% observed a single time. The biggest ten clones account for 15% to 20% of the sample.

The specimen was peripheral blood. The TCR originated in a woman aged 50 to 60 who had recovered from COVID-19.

The bases read TGTGCCAGCAGCTTAGTTGGGAGGGACAGGGGGCTGGCAGATACGCAGTATTTT. The translation is CASSLVGRDRGLADTQYF. Recombination linked TRBV7-6 to TRBJ2-3, with 12 junctional bases fitting TRBD1. The germline V gene sets CDR1 to SGHVS and CDR2 to FNYEAQ. From its cysteine to its phenylalanine, the CDR3 spans 18 amino acids. Only CDR3 DNA remains: 54 bases, in frame from the first base. The junction shows trimming of 1 base on V and 4 bases on J, and the gene matches do not reach 9 bases of it.